This T cell receptor beta chain was profiled in a study of blood T cell repertoires in COVID-19. Study as a whole: Samples of COVID-19 (acute and convalescent) were obtained from the United States, Italy and Spain. T cells, B-cell-depleted T cells, or PBMCs provided the cDNA or gDNA that served as material.

Per the authors' pipeline: Amplification from reference gene primers served as the basis for estimated nucleated cell counts. Libraries were prepared by immunoSEQ multiplex PCR; TCRdb keeps only in-frame clonotypes and omits some of them. That table gives V, J and clone size, and the DNA gave D and trimming. The data contain about 160,000 clones, about 90% of them singletons. Followed over time, Seattle patients had been enrolled while infection was active. Trimming stripped 2 bases from V and 1 base from J, with 11 bases between. Germline values: CDR1 ENHRY, CDR2 SYGVKD. The CDR3 is 15 amino acids. The rearrangement uses TRBV10-3 and TRBJ2-5, with D tentatively TRBD1 (6 bases). Sample: peripheral blood. The receptor comes from a man between 25 and 39 years old with COVID-19, enrolled during active disease. CDR3 coding DNA: TGTGCCATCAGTGAGATGGACAGTTTCCAAGAGACCCAGTACTTC. This codes for CAISEMDSFQETQYF.